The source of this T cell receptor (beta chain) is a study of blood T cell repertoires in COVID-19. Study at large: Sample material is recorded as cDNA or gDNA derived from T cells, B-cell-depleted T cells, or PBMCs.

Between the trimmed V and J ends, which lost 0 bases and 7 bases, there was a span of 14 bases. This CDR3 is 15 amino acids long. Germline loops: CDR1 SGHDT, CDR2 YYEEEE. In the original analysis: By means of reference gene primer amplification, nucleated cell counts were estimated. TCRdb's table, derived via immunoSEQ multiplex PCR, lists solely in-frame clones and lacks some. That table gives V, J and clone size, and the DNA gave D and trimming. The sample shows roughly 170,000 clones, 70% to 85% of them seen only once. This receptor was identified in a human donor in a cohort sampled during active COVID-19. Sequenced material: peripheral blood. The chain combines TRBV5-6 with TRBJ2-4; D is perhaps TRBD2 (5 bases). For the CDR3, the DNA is TGTGCCAGCAGCTTGGTAGTGAACCCGGGGAACATTCAGTACTTC. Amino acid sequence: CASSLVVNPGNIQYF. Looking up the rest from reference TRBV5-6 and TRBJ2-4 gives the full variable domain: DAGVTQSPTHLIKTRGQQVTLRCSPKSGHDTVSWYQQALGQGPQFIFQYYEEEERQRGNFPDRFSGHQFPNYSSELNVNALLLGDSALYLCASSLVVNPGNIQYFGAGTRLSVL.